This TCR beta chain is from a study of T cells in Graves' hyperthyroidism and ophthalmopathy. Broader study findings: Among clonotypes expanded in thyroid above 0.001, most were also found in blood. A model of 13 V-J features distinguished ophthalmopathy from stable hyperthyroidism.

Clinical symptoms, serum thyroxine and TRAb, thyroid ultrasound and orbital computed tomography together formed the diagnostic basis. Fresh peripheral blood, roughly 10 ml of it, supplied the PBMCs. Using RNA transcripts as the source, TCR beta CDR3 regions were amplified. A first-round RT-PCR of the TCR CDR3 used the HTBI primer set. Using its own MiXCR run on the multiplex PCR reads, TCRdb lists one record per CDR3 protein. The sample holds around 250,000 distinct CDR3 sequences, more than 12% seen once. This clonotype was detected only a few times. Its target is unknown. Trimming removed 7 bases at V and 6 bases at J, with 10 bases between. The CDR3 loop spans 10 amino acids. Germline V lookup: CDR1 DFQATT, CDR2 SNEGSKA (reference sequence).

The sequence was obtained from a woman in her forties with Graves' hyperthyroidism that later progressed to Graves' ophthalmopathy. The material sequenced was blood. This chain links TRBV20-1 with TRBJ2-7, with D perhaps TRBD2 (6 bases). For the CDR3, the DNA is TGCAGTGGGTACGGGAGCGAGCAGTACTTC. Protein product: CSGYGSEQYF.